These T cell receptor beta chains were read from a single sample in a study of T cell repertoires in cytomegalovirus infection. TCRdb re-called the reads with MiXCR, one entry per CDR3 protein. The table has some 940,000 distinct CDR3 sequences, under 40% seen once. Their antigen targets remain unknown. Material: cultured CD8+ T cells from PBMCs, obtained from culture after CMV antigen stimulation. These receptors were obtained from a human donor in good health (CMV status not recorded). Some clones in this sample may be carry-over from other donors' samples. Each CDR3 is given with its conserved first and last residue. Fields, in order: CDR3 protein, CDR3 DNA, J gene, clone size, V gene, D gene. D genes are given only for firm matches. Part of the rows lack a size; the others show once, few, many or a class for expanded clones.

CDR3: CASSLTWGKGETQYF; DNA: TGTGCCAGCAGCTTAACGTGGGGAAAAGGGGAGACCCAGTACTTC; J: TRBJ2-5; size: -; V: TRBV7-3; D: -
CDR3: CASSLRSGPDYGYTF; DNA: TGTGCCAGCAGCTTGAGGTCAGGGCCGGACTATGGCTACACCTTC; J: TRBJ1-2; size: many; V: TRBV7-8; D: -
CDR3: CASSLVASGTYEQYF; DNA: TGTGCCAGCAGCTTAGTTGCTAGCGGAACCTACGAGCAGTACTTC; J: TRBJ2-7; size: -; V: TRBV13; D: TRBD2
CDR3: CASSARQRNQPQHF; DNA: TGTGCCAGTAGTGCCCGACAGCGCAATCAGCCCCAGCATTTT; J: TRBJ1-5; size: few; V: TRBV19; D: -
CDR3: CAGGIPTERAFF; DNA: TGTGCTGGTGGAATACCGACGGAAAGGGCTTTCTTT; J: TRBJ1-1; size: -; V: TRBV12-5; D: -
CDR3: CASSSPHLGDTQYF; DNA: TGTGCCAGCAGTTCCCCCCACTTAGGCGATACGCAGTATTTT; J: TRBJ2-3; size: few; V: TRBV12-3/TRBV12-4; D: -
CDR3: CASSLEGSVNTEAFF; DNA: TGTGCCAGCAGCTTGGAAGGGTCCGTGAACACTGAAGCTTTCTTT; J: TRBJ1-1; size: few; V: TRBV5-6; D: -
CDR3: CASSRNNEQFF; DNA: TGTGCCAGCAGCCGCAACAATGAGCAGTTCTTC; J: TRBJ2-1; size: many; V: TRBV27; D: -
CDR3: CATLSRGRYGYTF; DNA: TGTGCCACCTTGAGCAGGGGGCGTTACGGCTACACCTTC; J: TRBJ1-2; size: -; V: TRBV27; D: TRBD1
CDR3: CASTPTTLSSYNEQFF; DNA: TGTGCCAGTACCCCGACGACATTGAGCTCCTACAATGAGCAGTTCTTC; J: TRBJ2-1; size: few; V: TRBV19; D: -
CDR3: CAIPGQGANTGELFF; DNA: TGTGCCATCCCGGGACAGGGGGCGAACACCGGGGAGCTGTTTTTT; J: TRBJ2-2; size: -; V: TRBV10-3; D: TRBD1
CDR3: CASTQGQWGDTEAFF; DNA: TGTGCCAGTACCCAGGGACAGTGGGGCGACACTGAAGCTTTCTTT; J: TRBJ1-1; size: -; V: TRBV19; D: TRBD1
CDR3: CASSAGGETQYF; DNA: TGTGCCAGCAGCGCGGGGGGGGAGACCCAGTACTTC; J: TRBJ2-5; size: -; V: TRBV27; D: TRBD2
CDR3: CASSNGPLGSTNSYNEQFF; DNA: TGTGCCAGCAGCAACGGACCCTTGGGCTCTACCAACTCCTACAATGAGCAGTTCTTC; J: TRBJ2-1; size: -; V: TRBV7-6; D: -
CDR3: CATSRDPTSGGTGEQFF; DNA: TGTGCCACCAGCAGAGATCCGACTAGCGGGGGGACTGGTGAGCAGTTCTTC; J: TRBJ2-1; size: few; V: TRBV15; D: TRBD2
CDR3: CSARVRSSGGYNEQFF; DNA: TGCAGTGCTAGAGTTCGGTCTAGCGGGGGTTACAATGAGCAGTTCTTC; J: TRBJ2-1; size: -; V: TRBV20-1; D: TRBD2
CDR3: CASRTPLGDHGIFF; DNA: TGTGCCAGCAGGACGCCGCTCGGGGACCATGGAATATTCTTC; J: TRBJ2-1; size: -; V: TRBV28; D: -
CDR3: CASSLALGTGGHEQYF; DNA: TGTGCCAGCAGTTTAGCGCTCGGGACAGGGGGCCACGAGCAGTACTTC; J: TRBJ2-7; size: -; V: TRBV12-3/TRBV12-4; D: TRBD1
CDR3: CSALGGGTQQFF; DNA: TGCAGTGCTCTAGGGGGGGGGACTCAGCAGTTCTTC; J: TRBJ2-1; size: -; V: TRBV20-1; D: -
CDR3: CASSLGGQYQYF; DNA: TGTGCCAGCAGCTTAGGGGGGCAGTATCAGTACTTC; J: TRBJ2-5; size: -; V: TRBV11-2; D: -
CDR3: CASTPSPGGSQPQHF; DNA: TGTGCCAGCACTCCTAGTCCAGGGGGGAGTCAGCCCCAGCATTTT; J: TRBJ1-5; size: -; V: TRBV6-5; D: TRBD1
CDR3: CASSFPGTSRLSSTDTQYF; DNA: TGTGCCAGCAGTTTCCCCGGAACTAGCAGATTGTCTAGCACAGATACGCAGTATTTT; J: TRBJ2-3; size: few; V: TRBV28; D: -
CDR3: CASSLARQVLSYEQYF; DNA: TGTGCCAGCAGCTTAGCCCGACAGGTCCTCTCCTACGAGCAGTACTTC; J: TRBJ2-7; size: many; V: TRBV7-2; D: -
CDR3: CASSLRGAIWQQETQYF; DNA: TGTGCCAGCAGCTTACGGGGAGCCATTTGGCAGCAAGAGACCCAGTACTTC; J: TRBJ2-5; size: many; V: TRBV7-2; D: -
CDR3: CASSSGTGGLDMNTEAFF; DNA: TGTGCCAGCAGTTCCGGGACAGGGGGCTTAGACATGAACACTGAAGCTTTCTTT; J: TRBJ1-1; size: few; V: TRBV12-3/TRBV12-4; D: TRBD1
CDR3: CASSGNLGGYTF; DNA: TGTGCCAGCAGTGGGAACCTTGGCGGCTACACCTTC; J: TRBJ1-2; size: few; V: TRBV12-3/TRBV12-4; D: -
CDR3: CASRNPMNAFF; DNA: TGTGCCAGCAGGAACCCGATGAACGCTTTCTTT; J: TRBJ1-1; size: -; V: TRBV2; D: -
CDR3: CAIRQGHNYGYTF; DNA: TGTGCCATCCGACAGGGGCACAACTATGGCTACACCTTC; J: TRBJ1-2; size: -; V: TRBV10-3; D: TRBD1
CDR3: CASTPGGGSYNSPLHF; DNA: TGTGCCAGCACCCCCGGGGGGGGCTCCTATAATTCACCCCTCCACTTT; J: TRBJ1-6; size: -; V: TRBV6-8; D: -
CDR3: CASSTGASSYEQYF; DNA: TGTGCCAGCAGTACCGGAGCCAGCTCCTACGAGCAGTACTTC; J: TRBJ2-7; size: few; V: TRBV5-6; D: -
CDR3: CSALKAGGRNEQFF; DNA: TGCAGTGCCCTGAAAGCGGGGGGGCGAAATGAGCAGTTCTTC; J: TRBJ2-1; size: -; V: TRBV20-1; D: TRBD2
CDR3: CASSDDRSYGYTF; DNA: TGTGCCAGCAGTGACGACAGGTCCTATGGCTACACCTTC; J: TRBJ1-2; size: -; V: TRBV12-3/TRBV12-4; D: -
CDR3: CSAAVGMGAFF; DNA: TGCAGTGCCGCCGTGGGGATGGGAGCTTTCTTT; J: TRBJ1-1; size: -; V: TRBV20-1; D: -
CDR3: CASSQVQGVGQETQYF; DNA: TGCGCCAGCAGCCAAGTGCAGGGAGTGGGACAAGAGACCCAGTACTTC; J: TRBJ2-5; size: few; V: TRBV4-1; D: -
CDR3: CASSPDRGFNTEAFF; DNA: TGCGCCAGCAGCCCGGACAGGGGGTTTAACACTGAAGCTTTCTTT; J: TRBJ1-1; size: few; V: TRBV4-1; D: TRBD1
CDR3: CSANSQGRQNIQYF; DNA: TGCAGTGCTAACTCACAGGGGAGGCAAAACATTCAGTACTTC; J: TRBJ2-4; size: few; V: TRBV20-1; D: -
CDR3: CASSVLLATTSYNEQFF; DNA: TGTGCCAGCAGCGTGTTACTAGCAACGACCTCCTACAATGAGCAGTTCTTC; J: TRBJ2-1; size: -; V: TRBV9; D: -
CDR3: CASSLGLRGSPNQPQHF; DNA: TGTGCCAGCAGTTTAGGTCTCAGGGGTTCTCCCAATCAGCCCCAGCATTTT; J: TRBJ1-5; size: few; V: TRBV12-3/TRBV12-4; D: -
CDR3: CASSLMSGLREDTQYF; DNA: TGTGCCAGCAGCTTAATGAGCGGACTGAGGGAAGATACGCAGTATTTT; J: TRBJ2-3; size: many; V: TRBV7-6; D: -
CDR3: CASSSGTVTYEQYF; DNA: TGTGCCAGTTCCTCCGGGACGGTAACCTACGAGCAGTACTTC; J: TRBJ2-7; size: few; V: TRBV19; D: -
CDR3: CASSLRGLSSYNEQFF; DNA: TGTGCCAGCAGCTTAAGGGGGTTGAGCTCCTACAATGAGCAGTTCTTC; J: TRBJ2-1; size: many; V: TRBV12-3/TRBV12-4; D: -
CDR3: CASSVGGRITDTQYF; DNA: TGTGCCAGCAGCGTAGGAGGTAGAATCACAGATACGCAGTATTTT; J: TRBJ2-3; size: -; V: TRBV9; D: -
CDR3: CASSPSTRTNEKLFF; DNA: TGTGCCAGCAGCCCATCGACAAGGACTAATGAAAAACTGTTTTTT; J: TRBJ1-4; size: many; V: TRBV7-9; D: -
CDR3: CASSTRRGGQPQHF; DNA: TGTGCCAGCAGTACCCGACGGGGCGGTCAGCCCCAGCATTTT; J: TRBJ1-5; size: -; V: TRBV27; D: -
CDR3: CASSEGQGVGGYTF; DNA: TGTGCCAGCAGTGAGGGACAGGGGGTTGGTGGCTACACCTTC; J: TRBJ1-2; size: -; V: TRBV6-1; D: TRBD1
CDR3: CASSLTGWDYGYTF; DNA: TGTGCCAGCAGTTTGACAGGTTGGGACTATGGCTACACCTTC; J: TRBJ1-2; size: few; V: TRBV12-3/TRBV12-4; D: -